This passage covers 17 T cell receptor beta chains from one sample sequenced in a study of post-analysis software for immune sequencing data. General observations from the study: Roughly five TRBV segments appeared more often in patients than in controls, and TRBV5-6, TRBV5-1 and TRBV20-1 were among these.

Incorporated into the TCR beta cDNA libraries were unique molecular identifiers, which served to reduce PCR and sequencing biases. One entry per CDR3 protein results from TCRdb running MiXCR on the PCR reads. The table shows about 820,000 distinct CDR3 sequences, with about 53% occurring only once. Their antigen targets remain unknown. The sequenced sample was blood. The receptors shown here come from a girl aged 5-17 years with multiple sclerosis.

The chain uses TRBV27 and TRBJ2-5; 11 nucleotides align to TRBD2. The CDR3 covers 16 residues. Per the germline V gene, CDR1 is MNHEY and CDR2 is SMNVEV (reference sequence). V gave up 2 bases and J gave up 2 bases; unmatched junction bases: 4. The CDR3 here is CASSLTSGGLQETQYF. CDR3 DNA: TGTGCCAGCAGTTTAACTAGCGGGGGACTACAAGAGACCCAGTACTTC.

This clonotype has more than one count but fewer than ten. The chain joins TRBV29-1 to TRBJ2-1; D possibly corresponds to TRBD1 (5 bases). CDR1 is SQVTM and CDR2 is ANQGSEA in the germline V gene. The ends were cut back, 4 bases at V and 4 bases at J, with 11 bases in the middle. The CDR3 contains 13 residues. This CDR3 reads CSVAQGVYNEQFF. For the CDR3, the DNA is TGCAGCGTTGCTCAGGGTGTATACAATGAGCAGTTCTTC.

This clonotype came up a few times. The rearrangement links TRBV7-6 to TRBJ2-5; either TRBD1 or TRBD2 may fit D (5 bases each). Per the germline V gene, CDR1 is SGHVS and CDR2 is FNYEAQ. This CDR3 is 13 amino acids long. The V and J ends lost 5 bases and 4 bases respectively, with 11 bases between them. Here the CDR3 DNA reads TGTGCCAGCAGCATGGGACCGGTAGAGACCCAGTACTTC. Protein sequence: CASSMGPVETQYF.

This clonotype was observed a single time. The rearrangement joins TRBV7-3 to TRBJ2-2; D remains unclear. CDR1 is SGHTA, CDR2 FQGTGA, per germline. V was trimmed by 5 bases and J by 3 bases, leaving 10 bases between them. This CDR3 region has 14 residues. CDR3 bases: TGTGCCAGCAGCCCCCCCTCGGACACCGGGGAGCTGTTTTTT. This translates into CASSPPSDTGELFF.

This sequence joins TRBV15 and TRBJ2-7, with 7 nucleotides matching TRBD1. This CDR3 has 15 residues. After removal of 0 bases from V and 2 bases from J, the junction contained 4 bases not matched to a gene. Germline V CDR1 and CDR2: LNHNV, YYDKDF (reference sequence). The CDR3 region is CATSRDDGTAYEQYF. The CDR3 nucleotides read TGTGCCACCAGCAGAGATGATGGGACAGCCTACGAGCAGTACTTC.

Only a few counts were recorded for this clonotype. The chain joins TRBV7-2 to TRBJ2-7; TRBD2 matches 13 bases. CDR1 and CDR2 from the germline V gene are SGHTA and FQGNSA. The V and J ends lost 7 bases and 4 bases, in that order; junction bases with no gene match: 4. CDR3 length: 14 amino acids. The CDR3 DNA reads as TGTGCCAGCACCGTGACTAGCGGGAGGTACGAGCAGTACTTC. Encoded protein: CASTVTSGRYEQYF.

The rearrangement uses TRBV7-6 and TRBJ2-7; D might be TRBD1 (5 bases). Germline V gives CDR1 SGHVS, CDR2 FNYEAQ. The V and J ends lost 4 bases and 2 bases respectively, with 15 bases between them. This CDR3 spans 15 amino acids. CDR3 bases: TGTGCCAGCAGCTCCGAGGTAGGGGCGACCTACGAGCAGTACTTC. It codes for CASSSEVGATYEQYF.

The CDR3 protein is CASSGTGLAKNIQYF. DNA of the CDR3: TGTGCCTCATCCGGGACAGGCCTAGCCAAAAACATTCAGTACTTC. The chain employs TRBV2 and TRBJ2-4; 8 positions match TRBD1. This CDR3 has 15 amino acids. J lost 0 bases, V lost 11 bases, and 9 bases had no gene match. The germline gives CDR1 SNHLY, CDR2 FYNNEI.

This sequence joins TRBV12-3 or TRBV12-4 and TRBJ2-7; D call uncertain. This CDR3 is 15 amino acids long. The germline V and J ends were trimmed by 1 base and 0 bases, with 10 bases remaining between them. In DNA form, the CDR3 reads TGTGCCAGCAGTTTAGACTCTTGGAGCTCCTACGAGCAGTACTTC. Translation: CASSLDSWSSYEQYF.

The chain's CDR3 is CSAAGAAQGDEQFF. The CDR3 DNA reads as TGCAGTGCCGCCGGGGCGGCGCAAGGTGATGAGCAGTTCTTC. V usage is TRBV20-1 and J usage is TRBJ2-1; D possibly matches TRBD1 or TRBD2 (5 bases each). CDR3 size: 14 residues. The germline CDR1 and CDR2 sequences are DFQATT and SNEGSKA (reference sequence). V lost 6 bases, J lost 8 bases, and 20 bases lay in between.

The gene calls are TRBV29-1 and TRBJ2-5; TRBD2 aligns across 7 bases. This CDR3 region has 14 residues. Trimming removed 3 bases from V and 1 base from J; junction bases left unmatched: 5. Germline V gene lookup returns CDR1 SQVTM and CDR2 ANQGSEA. CDR3: CSVEGGAIQETQYF. The CDR3, as DNA: TGCAGCGTTGAGGGAGGGGCAATCCAAGAGACCCAGTACTTC.

The CDR3 region has the DNA TGTGCCAGCATGGAACTAGCGGGCCACACAGATACGCAGTATTTT. Encoded protein: CASMELAGHTDTQYF. The rearrangement joins TRBV7-9 to TRBJ2-3; 9 nucleotides line up with TRBD2. The CDR3 covers 15 residues. Germline-derived CDR1 and CDR2 are SEHNR and FQNEAQ (reference sequence). V gave up 7 bases and J gave up 2 bases; unmatched junction bases: 7. The complete variable domain, with remaining parts taken from reference TRBV7-9 and TRBJ2-3, reads DTGVSQNPRHKITKRGQNVTFRCDPISEHNRLYWYRQTLGQGPEFLTYFQNEAQLEKSRLLSDRFSAERPKGSFSTLEIQRTEQGDSAMYLCASMELAGHTDTQYFGPGTRLTVL.

To note about this clonotype: At one end the junction does not follow the germline gene, possibly because of a read error. CDR3 residues: CASSQERHNEQFF. The DNA for the CDR3 is TGTGCCAGCAGTCAAGAGAGGCACAATGAGCAGTTCTTC. The V call is TRBV3-1, the J call TRBJ2-1; D not certain. The CDR3 extends over 13 amino acids. Germline V lookup: CDR1 LGHDT, CDR2 YNNKEL (reference sequence).

V usage is TRBV20-1 and J usage is TRBJ2-3; 10 nucleotides align to TRBD2. The V segment lost 4 bases and the J segment 1 base; nucleotides outside the gene matches: 5. The CDR3 totals 15 residues. Germline loops: CDR1 DFQATT, CDR2 SNEGSKA (reference sequence). This CDR3 reads CSANLAGVRTDTQYF. The CDR3 coding sequence is TGCAGTGCTAACCTAGCGGGAGTCCGCACAGATACGCAGTATTTT.

The chain uses TRBV20-1 and TRBJ2-5; possible D gene TRBD1, 6 bases. TRBJ2-7 matches the DNA end more closely, so the J call is doubtful. The CDR3 loop spans 15 amino acids. Per the germline V gene, CDR1 is DFQATT and CDR2 is SNEGSKA (reference sequence). CDR3: CSARPDKGVAYEQYF. The DNA for the CDR3 is TGCAGTGCTAGGCCGGACAAGGGGGTCGCCTACGAGCAGTACTTC.

This chain links TRBV12-3 or TRBV12-4 with TRBJ1-1; D might be TRBD1 (6 bases). The CDR3 consists of 18 residues. V lost 7 bases and J 4 bases, leaving 28 bases between the germline ends. The CDR3 coding sequence is TGTGCCAGCATCCCCGGGAGTAGATGGGGGGCCCTGAGCACTGAAGCTTTCTTT. It yields the protein CASIPGSRWGALSTEAFF.

The rearrangement joins TRBV18 to TRBJ2-4; D possibly corresponds to TRBD1 (7 bases). The germline V and J ends were trimmed by 3 bases and 13 bases, with 13 bases remaining between them. The CDR3 has 12 residues. Germline V gene lookup returns CDR1 KGHSH and CDR2 LQKENI. The CDR3 bases are TGTGCCAGCTCACCGGAGGGACAGTGGCAGTACTTC. Translating gives CASSPEGQWQYF.